Each of the 19 T cell receptor beta chains below was sequenced from the same sample in a study of breast tumors, draining lymph nodes, adjacent tissues. TCRdb re-called the multiplex PCR reads with MiXCR, one entry per CDR3 protein. The table shows about 25,000 distinct CDR3 sequences, with roughly a quarter occurring only once. Material: breast tumor tissue. The receptors originated from a female donor with breast cancer. Some clones in this sample may be carry-over from other donors' samples.

This clonotype was recorded a few times. The genes are TRBV5-4 and TRBJ2-1; D gene ambiguous. Trimming cost V 4 bases and J 9 bases, with 8 bases left between them. This CDR3 region has 11 residues. Germline CDR1 reads SGHNT; CDR2 reads YYREEE (reference sequence). The CDR3 DNA reads as TGTGCCAGCAGCATGGTTGGTGAGCAGTTCTTC. Its translation is CASSMVGEQFF.

This clonotype was seen ten or more times. The chain links TRBV2 to TRBJ2-5; D is possibly TRBD2 (6 bases). This CDR3 spans 14 amino acids. Trimming stripped 8 bases from V and 7 bases from J, with 20 bases between. The germline CDR1 and CDR2 sequences are SNHLY and FYNNEI. CDR3 in amino acids: CASAAGSRVGTQYF. The CDR3 DNA reads TGTGCCAGCGCCGCCGGGAGCCGTGTAGGGACCCAGTACTTC. Filled out from reference TRBV2 and TRBJ2-5, the complete variable domain reads EPEVTQTPSHQVTQMGQEVILRCVPISNHLYFYWYRQILGQKVEFLVSFYNNEISEKSEIFDDQFSVERPDGSNFTLKIRSTKLEDSAMYFCASAAGSRVGTQYFGPGTRLLVL.

This clonotype was detected many times. The chain couples TRBV6-1 to TRBJ2-5, with 14 bases lining up with TRBD2. Germline V gene lookup returns CDR1 MNHNS and CDR2 SASEGT. Losses at the gene ends were 3 bases for V and 3 bases for J; bases not matched to a gene: 6. CDR3 length equals 17 residues. CDR3 sequence reads: CASSEVGGLAGEETQYF. CDR3 DNA: TGTGCCAGCAGTGAGGTGGGGGGACTAGCGGGAGAAGAGACCCAGTACTTC.

There are many counts of this clonotype. The chain combines TRBV7-6 with TRBJ2-7, with TRBD2 matching 7 bases. Germline values: CDR1 SGHVS, CDR2 FNYEAQ. This CDR3 is built from 15 residues. V lost 6 bases, J lost 5 bases, and 13 bases stayed unmatched. CDR3 amino acids: CASRSAAGASHEQYF. The DNA of the CDR3 is TGTGCCAGCAGATCAGCGGCGGGAGCATCCCACGAGCAGTACTTC.

This clonotype was seen repeatedly, ten times or more. The chain is built from TRBV5-5 and TRBJ2-5; the D gene could be TRBD1 or TRBD2 (5 bases each). Germline V lookup: CDR1 SGHKS, CDR2 YYEKEE (reference sequence). The CDR3 has 13 amino acids. Trimming left V 0 bases short and J 3 bases short, with 6 bases between. The CDR3 nucleotides read TGTGCCAGCAGCTTGGTGGGGGAAGAGACCCAGTACTTC. This encodes CASSLVGEETQYF.

This clonotype was seen many times. The chain carries TRBV5-1 and TRBJ2-7; the match to TRBD2 covers 9 bases. The CDR3 sequence is 15 residues long. Germline loops: CDR1 SGHRS, CDR2 YFSETQ. Trimming took 3 bases from V and 1 from J; bases not matched to a gene: 5. In DNA form, the CDR3 reads TGCGCCAGCAGCTCTCCAGCGGGAGGTTCCTACGAGCAGTACTTC. This translates into CASSSPAGGSYEQYF.

With respect to this clonotype: This is likely a read error, given that the CDR3 carries no conserved phenylalanine or tryptophan at its end. The DNA is omitted, as the CDR3 cannot be located on it reliably, and the CDR3 follows TCRdb's listing. The chain links TRBV10-2 to TRBJ1-2; the DNA was not used to check the table's D call, TRBD1. From its first to its last residue, the CDR3 has 15 amino acids. Germline values: CDR1 WSHSY, CDR2 SAAADI. The chain's CDR3 is CASSGQGLANYGYNL.

Many counts were recorded for this clonotype. V usage is TRBV5-4 and J usage is TRBJ2-2, with D unresolved. The germline gives CDR1 SGHNT, CDR2 YYREEE (reference sequence). The CDR3 has 16 amino acids. The V gene lost 7 bases and the J gene lost 4 bases, with 20 bases spanning the gap. This CDR3 reads CASGPPSARSTGELFF. CDR3 nucleotides: TGTGCCAGCGGCCCACCATCAGCCCGGAGCACCGGGGAGCTGTTTTTT. The variable domain in full, with the rest retrieved from reference TRBV5-4 and TRBJ2-2, is ETGVTQSPTHLIKTRGQQVTLRCSSQSGHNTVSWYQQALGQGPQFIFQYYREEENGRGNFPPRFSGLQFPNYSSELNVNALELDDSALYLCASGPPSARSTGELFFGEGSRLTVL.

The rearrangement joins TRBV6-2 or TRBV6-3 to TRBJ2-7, with unresolved D. Germline V gives CDR1 MNHEY, CDR2 SVGEGT. V was shortened by 5 bases and J by 1 base, with 15 bases between the two germline ends. This CDR3 is 15 amino acids long. The CDR3: CASSEHSTLSYEQYF. The CDR3 bases are TGTGCCAGCAGTGAACACAGCACCCTATCCTACGAGCAGTACTTC.

As regards this clonotype: A read error is possible here, since a much larger clone lies one base away. The rearrangement joins TRBV12-3 or TRBV12-4 to TRBJ2-5, with D uncertain. The CDR3 extends over 13 amino acids. V lost 6 bases and J 4 bases, leaving 12 bases between the germline ends. The CDR3 reads CASSPPSGETQYF. The CDR3 bases are TGTGCCAGCAGCCCCCCAAGTGGAGAGACCCAGTACTTC.

This clonotype was seen many times. The rearrangement joins TRBV7-2 to TRBJ1-6; 7 bases fit TRBD1. Germline V gene lookup returns CDR1 SGHTA and CDR2 FQGNSA. The V and J ends lost 6 bases and 5 bases, in that order; junction bases with no gene match: 1. This CDR3 region has 13 residues. Here the CDR3 DNA reads TGTGCCAGCAGGGGACAGAATAATTCACCCCTCCACTTT. Translating it yields CASRGQNNSPLHF.

This clonotype was recorded at least ten times. This sequence joins TRBV6-6 and TRBJ2-7; 12 nucleotides match TRBD2. This CDR3 comprises 17 residues. The junction had 6 bases not matched to a gene; V was cut back by 0 bases and J by 3 bases. In germline, CDR1 is MNHNY, CDR2 SVGAGI (reference sequence). In DNA form, the CDR3 reads TGTGCCAGCAGTTACTCGATGTGGACTAGCGGGATCTACGAGCAGTACTTC. Translated, it gives CASSYSMWTSGIYEQYF.

On this clonotype: A much larger clonotype is one base distant, so this may be a read error. This sequence joins TRBV5-6 and TRBJ1-1; TRBD1 agrees at 7 bases. CDR1 and CDR2 (germline): SGHDT, YYEEEE. There are 15 residues in the CDR3. The CDR3 DNA is TGTGCCAGCAGCGGATGGGACAGCCGAAACACTGGAGCTTTCTTT. Translating it yields CASSGWDSRNTGAFF.

This clonotype is medium-sized. The chain joins TRBV3-1 to TRBJ2-3, with D possibly being TRBD2 (7 bases). CDR3 length: 12 amino acids. Trimming left V 4 bases short and J 12 bases short, with 14 bases between. Germline CDR1 LGHDT, CDR2 YNNKEL (reference sequence). The CDR3 reads CASSPTGRAQYF. In DNA, the CDR3 is TGTGCCAGCAGCCCCACAGGGAGGGCTCAGTATTTT.

This clonotype was recorded at least ten times. This chain links TRBV3-1 with TRBJ2-1; 9 bases are shared with TRBD2. The CDR3 contains 16 residues. V dropped 3 bases and J dropped 4; count of bases not matched to a gene: 7. Germline V gene lookup returns CDR1 LGHDT and CDR2 YNNKEL (reference sequence). In DNA form, the CDR3 reads TGTGCCAGCAGCCACTGGAGTGCGGGAGGGTACAATGAGCAGTTCTTC. Translated, it gives CASSHWSAGGYNEQFF.

Many counts were recorded for this clonotype. The gene calls are TRBV2 and TRBJ1-5, with D unresolved. The CDR3 loop spans 14 amino acids. V was trimmed by 4 bases and J by 1 base, leaving 8 bases between them. Germline values: CDR1 SNHLY, CDR2 FYNNEI. CDR3 in DNA: TGTGCCAGCAGTGTCGACGGAAGCAATCAGCCCCAGCATTTT. Residues: CASSVDGSNQPQHF.

This sequence joins TRBV20-1 and TRBJ1-1, with TRBD1 matching over 11 bases. V lost 2 bases to trimming and J lost 3 bases; unmatched junction nucleotides: 8. Germline assignment: CDR1 DFQATT and CDR2 SNEGSKA (reference sequence). This CDR3 has 16 residues. The CDR3: CSARPAGTGGDTEAFF. In nucleotides, the CDR3 is TGCAGTGCTAGACCCGCCGGGACAGGGGGGGACACTGAAGCTTTCTTT.

Turning to this clonotype: Without the conserved terminal phenylalanine or tryptophan, this CDR3 likely stems from a read error. The chain carries TRBV15 and TRBJ2-1, with D maybe TRBD2 (6 bases). In germline, CDR1 is LNHNV, CDR2 YYDKDF (reference sequence). The CDR3 extends over 16 amino acids. Trimming cost V 1 base and J 0 bases, with 10 bases left between them. The CDR3 sequence is CATSRGPGSSYNEQFL. The CDR3 DNA sequence: TGTGCCACCAGCAGAGGCCCCGGGAGCTCCTACAATGAGCAGTTCCTC.

This clonotype was counted many times. The gene calls are TRBV20-1 and TRBJ2-3; D gene ambiguous. V lost 0 bases and J 3 bases, leaving 7 bases between the germline ends. The CDR3 runs to 13 residues. Germline V gene sequence: CDR1 DFQATT, CDR2 SNEGSKA (reference sequence). Here the CDR3 DNA reads TGCAGTGCTAGAGATGTAGCAACAGATACGCAGTATTTT. Protein product: CSARDVATDTQYF.